Each of the 7 T cell receptor beta chains below was sequenced from the same sample in a study of radiotherapy plus CTLA-4 blockade in lung cancer. The method was immunoSEQ multiplex PCR; TCRdb's version includes in-frame clones alone and lacks a portion of them. Of 95,000 to 150,000 clones listed, about 90% were seen once; the top ten hold over 6%. Source: peripheral blood, taken from a patient treated with radiotherapy plus ipilimumab. All receptors come from a human donor with non-small cell lung cancer that progressed on radiotherapy plus ipilimumab.

The rearrangement uses TRBV11-1 and TRBJ2-1; D not certain. The V gene's germline CDR1 is SGHAT and CDR2 FQDESV (reference sequence). V was trimmed by 4 bases and J by 8 bases, leaving 12 bases between them. There are 13 residues in the CDR3. The CDR3 region is CASSSPVGDEQFF. The CDR3 nucleotides are TGTGCCAGCAGCTCCCCCGTAGGCGATGAGCAGTTCTTC.

The gene calls are TRBV5-1 and TRBJ1-3; the match to TRBD1 covers 7 bases. The CDR3 length is 15 residues. J gave up 2 bases and V 0 bases, and 2 bases lay outside the gene matches. Germline V gene data show CDR1 as SGHRS and CDR2 as YFSETQ. CDR3 DNA: TGCGCCAGCAGCTTGGTTCAGGGGGCTGGAAACACCATATATTTT. This gives the protein CASSLVQGAGNTIYF.

The chain links TRBV9 to TRBJ2-1; D possibly corresponds to TRBD2 (6 bases). Germline V lookup: CDR1 SGDLS, CDR2 YYNGEE. Trimming stripped 0 bases from V and 2 bases from J, with 12 bases between. The CDR3 is made up of 16 amino acids. The CDR3 DNA is TGTGCCAGCAGCGTAGCTACGGGGACTCCCTACAATGAGCAGTTCTTC. Translation: CASSVATGTPYNEQFF.

The sample holds a few counts of this clone. The gene calls are TRBV25-1 and TRBJ2-7, with 7 bases lining up with TRBD2. V shed 8 bases, J shed 5 bases, and the junction held 15 bases outside the gene matches. CDR1 is MGHDK, CDR2 SYGVNS, per germline. This CDR3 has 15 amino acids. The DNA for the CDR3 is TGTGCCAGCGGCTCAAGGCCGGGAGGAATCGACGAGCAGTACTTC. As protein: CASGSRPGGIDEQYF.

V and J are TRBV23-1 and TRBJ2-5; TRBD2 aligns across 9 bases. Judging by the DNA end, TRBJ2-7 fits better; the J call may be wrong. TRBV23-1 is recorded as an ORF, its role being uncertain. The CDR3 spans 15 residues. The CDR3 loop is CASSQSEREAYEQYF. For the CDR3, the DNA is TGCGCCAGCAGTCAATCGGAGCGGGAGGCCTACGAGCAGTACTTC.

This chain joins TRBV5-4 and TRBJ2-1, with D unresolved. This CDR3 is built from 13 residues. Germline CDR1 is SGHNT and CDR2 is YYREEE (reference sequence). Trimming removed 3 bases at V and 9 bases at J, with 13 bases between. CDR3: CASSSPKHGEQFF. The CDR3 DNA reads TGTGCCAGCAGCTCCCCGAAGCACGGTGAGCAGTTCTTC.

This chain uses TRBV18 with TRBJ1-2; 7 nucleotides line up with TRBD1. Per germline, CDR1 KGHSH and CDR2 LQKENI. V shed 5 bases, J shed 4 bases, and the junction held 10 bases outside the gene matches. This CDR3 comprises 15 residues. The CDR3 bases are TGTGCCAGCTCAGAACGACAGGGCCCCGGCTATGGCTACACCTTC. It translates to CASSERQGPGYGYTF.